The present TCR beta chain was sequenced within a study of shared clonotypes between healthy human individuals. As defined, naive CD8 cells were CD45RO-negative and positively selected for CCR7, with terminally differentiated effector memory CD45RA+ cells excluded. Only in-frame clones appear in the TCRdb table, and some are missing; sequencing was by immunoSEQ multiplex PCR. The data contain about 1,900,000 clones, about 95% of them singletons. The V gene end was trimmed by 0 bases and the J gene end by 5 bases; junction bases not matched to a gene: 3. Germline CDR1 is PRHDT and CDR2 is FYEKMQ (reference sequence). The CDR3 covers 15 residues.

The specimen sequenced was naive CD8+ T cells sorted from blood. The sequence was collected from a man aged 18 to 35 in good health. This rearrangement joins TRBV13 to TRBJ2-1, with TRBD2 matching over 8 bases. The CDR3 here is CASSLGLAANNEQFF. CDR3 coding DNA: TGTGCCAGCAGCTTAGGACTAGCGGCCAACAATGAGCAGTTCTTC.